Below are 32 T cell receptor beta chains sequenced from a single sample in a study of cytomegalovirus exposure and HLA in healthy donors. 60 Vbeta and 13 Jbeta primers were used in PCR. The data were produced by immunoSEQ multiplex PCR, yet TCRdb's version contains in-frame clones alone and is incomplete. The table includes roughly 130,000 clones, 60% to 85% detected once. Sample: PBMCs. The receptor source for this set is a male donor in good health and CMV-seropositive.

This sequence joins TRBV28 and TRBJ1-2; 7 bases are a match to TRBD1. J was trimmed by 5 bases and V by 1 base; bases with no gene match: 7. Germline V gene sequence: CDR1 MDHEN, CDR2 SYDVKM. There are 15 residues in the CDR3. The CDR3 region is CASSLSQGQIYGYTF. Here the CDR3 DNA reads TGTGCCAGCAGTTTATCCCAGGGACAGATTTATGGCTACACCTTC.

The CDR3 nucleotides are TGTGCCAGCAGTTACTTGGGGGCCGGCCCTAATGAAAAACTGTTTTTT. This codes for CASSYLGAGPNEKLFF. The chain employs TRBV6-5 and TRBJ1-4; tentatively, D is TRBD1 (6 bases). The CDR3 sequence is 16 residues long. V was pared by 1 base and J by 3 bases, with 12 bases between. Germline V gene lookup returns CDR1 MNHEY and CDR2 SVGAGI.

This clone was picked up a small number of times. The chain uses TRBV6-5 and TRBJ2-5, with 10 bases that match TRBD2. The CDR3 covers 15 residues. The germline V gene has CDR1 MNHEY and CDR2 SVGAGI. Unmatched junction bases numbered 1, after V lost 2 bases and J lost 1 base. The CDR3 region is CASSYRTSGQETQYF. In DNA, the CDR3 is TGTGCCAGCAGTTACCGGACTAGCGGCCAAGAGACCCAGTACTTC.

The chain has TRBV9 and TRBJ1-5; D is unresolved. V gave up 4 bases and J gave up 1 base, with 12 bases separating them. Germline assignment: CDR1 SGDLS and CDR2 YYNGEE. The length of the CDR3 is 15 residues. CDR3 region: CASSLDGVSNQPQHF. The CDR3, as DNA: TGTGCCAGCAGCCTTGACGGGGTGAGCAATCAGCCCCAGCATTTT. Together with reference TRBV9 and TRBJ1-5, the CDR3 gives the full variable domain: DSGVTQTPKHLITATGQRVTLRCSPRSGDLSVYWYQQSLDQGLQFLIQYYNGEERAKGNILERFSAQQFPDLHSELNLSSLELGDSALYFCASSLDGVSNQPQHFGDGTRLSIL.

The gene calls are TRBV7-3 and TRBJ1-2, with 7 nucleotides matching TRBD1. The junction had 11 bases not matched to a gene; V was cut back by 5 bases and J by 8 bases. The CDR3 loop spans 14 amino acids. Germline V gene lookup returns CDR1 SGHTA and CDR2 FQGTGA. Written as DNA, the CDR3 is TGTGCCAGCAGCCCAACAGGGGCGGTCGTCGGCTACACCTTC. This gives the protein CASSPTGAVVGYTF. The full variable domain, in which reference TRBV7-3 and TRBJ1-2 provide the parts outside the CDR3, is GAGVSQTPSNKVTEKGKYVELRCDPISGHTALYWYRQSLGQGPEFLIYFQGTGAADDSGLPNDRFFAVRPEGSVSTLKIQRTERGDSAVYLCASSPTGAVVGYTFGSGTRLTVV.

This sequence joins TRBV10-2 and TRBJ2-1; 11 bases match TRBD2. This CDR3 comprises 13 residues. Trimming cost V 7 bases and J 8 bases; bases outside gene matches: 4. Looked up from germline, CDR1 is WSHSY and CDR2 is SAAADI. The CDR3 reads CASTSGRLDEQFF. The CDR3 nucleotides are TGCGCCAGCACTAGCGGGAGGCTAGATGAGCAGTTCTTC.

V and J are TRBV25-1 and TRBJ2-3, with TRBD2 identical over 8 bases. V shed 9 bases, J shed 4 bases, and the junction held 9 bases outside the gene matches. This CDR3 is 14 amino acids long. The germline V gene has CDR1 MGHDK and CDR2 SYGVNS. CDR3 bases: TGTGCCAGTACTGACGGGAGGGCTGCAGATACGCAGTATTTT. Residues: CASTDGRAADTQYF.

This chain uses TRBV30 with TRBJ1-5, with D tentatively TRBD1 (6 bases). The V gene's germline CDR1 is GTSNPN and CDR2 SVGIG (reference sequence). V lost 2 bases, J lost 7 bases, and 15 bases lay in between. The CDR3 is 14 amino acids. DNA of the CDR3: TGTGCCTGGAGTAGGGGGAGGGTGGAACAGCCCCAGCATTTT. It encodes CAWSRGRVEQPQHF.

The rearrangement joins TRBV6-1 to TRBJ1-1, with 7 bases identical to TRBD1. Germline CDR1 reads MNHNS; CDR2 reads SASEGT. This CDR3 has 15 amino acids. J lost 4 bases, V lost 6 bases, and 11 bases had no gene match. This CDR3 reads CASSGDRAILTEAFF. CDR3 sequence (DNA): TGTGCCAGCAGCGGCGACAGGGCAATACTCACTGAAGCTTTCTTT.

The rearrangement joins TRBV27 to TRBJ2-3, with unresolved D. Trimming removed 6 bases from V and 0 bases from J, with 7 bases in between. Germline CDR1 and CDR2: MNHEY and SMNVEV (reference sequence). The CDR3 has 13 residues. Written as DNA, the CDR3 is TGTGCCAGCAGGCGATCTAGCACAGATACGCAGTATTTT. Translating it yields CASRRSSTDTQYF.

V gene TRBV5-1 combines with J gene TRBJ2-1; TRBD1 matches at 7 bases. J lost 5 bases, V lost 4 bases, and 6 bases had no gene match. The CDR3 is 14 amino acids. CDR1 and CDR2 from the germline V gene are SGHRS and YFSETQ. The CDR3 DNA reads TGCGCCAGCAGCATCGGACAGGAGAACAATGAGCAGTTCTTC. Translated, it gives CASSIGQENNEQFF.

The chain carries TRBV28 and TRBJ2-4; D unresolved. The CDR3 runs 17 residues. The V and J ends lost 5 bases and 6 bases respectively, with 23 bases between them. Germline V CDR1 and CDR2: MDHEN, SYDVKM. CDR3 DNA: TGTGCCAGCAGTCCCCTTCTAGAGACGGCCCTAGGAAACATTCAGTACTTC. Its protein product is CASSPLLETALGNIQYF.

V and J are TRBV28 and TRBJ2-7; 9 bases match TRBD1. Per germline, CDR1 MDHEN and CDR2 SYDVKM. V lost 5 bases and J lost 1; bases outside the gene matches: 3. CDR3 length equals 14 residues. In DNA, the CDR3 is TGTGCCAGCAGTGGGACAGGGTTGTCCTACGAGCAGTACTTC. It codes for CASSGTGLSYEQYF.

In this sample, this clone turned up once. The chain is built from TRBV5-1 and TRBJ1-5; D perhaps matches TRBD1 (5 bases). The CDR3 consists of 14 residues. Trimming took 0 bases from V and 4 from J, leaving 8 bases between them. Looked up from germline, CDR1 is SGHRS and CDR2 is YFSETQ. The CDR3 bases are TGCGCCAGCAGCTTGGGTTCAGGGAATCAGCCCCAGCATTTT. Translating it yields CASSLGSGNQPQHF.

This sequence joins TRBV12-5 and TRBJ2-3; a possible D gene is TRBD2 (5 bases). The CDR3 totals 13 residues. V lost 5 bases and J 6 bases, leaving 12 bases between the germline ends. Germline-derived CDR1 and CDR2 are LGHNT and FRNRAP. The CDR3 here is CASGPRLSDTQYF. As DNA, the CDR3 is TGTGCTAGTGGTCCTCGACTATCCGATACGCAGTATTTT.

The rearrangement uses TRBV5-5 and TRBJ2-7; possible D gene TRBD1, 6 bases. Germline CDR1 and CDR2: SGHKS and YYEKEE (reference sequence). The V and J ends lost 3 bases and 6 bases respectively, with 10 bases between them. The CDR3 spans 12 residues. For the CDR3, the DNA is TGTGCCAGCAGCTGGGACACCATCGAGCAGTACTTC. Protein sequence: CASSWDTIEQYF.

In this sample, this clone turned up once. The V gene is TRBV5-1, the J gene TRBJ2-5; 9 bases agree with TRBD2. This CDR3 has 16 amino acids. Germline V gives CDR1 SGHRS, CDR2 YFSETQ. V shed 1 base, J shed 5 bases, and the junction held 9 bases outside the gene matches. CDR3 sequence reads: CASSLYRAGGRETQYF. The CDR3 DNA reads as TGCGCCAGCAGCTTGTATCGAGCGGGGGGAAGGGAGACCCAGTACTTC. Full variable domain (missing parts from reference TRBV5-1 and TRBJ2-5): KAGVTQTPRYLIKTRGQQVTLSCSPISGHRSVSWYQQTPGQGLQFLFEYFSETQRNKGNFPGRFSGRQFSNSRSEMNVSTLELGDSALYLCASSLYRAGGRETQYFGPGTRLLVL.

This clone appeared a single time. The chain has TRBV5-1 and TRBJ2-3; TRBD1 agrees at 7 bases. Germline loops: CDR1 SGHRS, CDR2 YFSETQ. This CDR3 comprises 14 residues. With 7 bases clipped from V and 1 base from J, the junction kept 6 bases outside the gene matches. The CDR3 spells CASSVGTGTDTQYF. CDR3 nucleotide sequence: TGCGCCAGCTCCGTCGGGACAGGCACAGATACGCAGTATTTT. Drawing the rest from reference TRBV5-1 and TRBJ2-3, the complete variable domain is KAGVTQTPRYLIKTRGQQVTLSCSPISGHRSVSWYQQTPGQGLQFLFEYFSETQRNKGNFPGRFSGRQFSNSRSEMNVSTLELGDSALYLCASSVGTGTDTQYFGPGTRLTVL.

This clone was picked up a small number of times. The chain couples TRBV11-2 to TRBJ2-5; 8 positions agree with TRBD2. The CDR3 loop spans 15 amino acids. CDR1 and CDR2 from the germline V gene are SGHAT and FQNNGV. With V trimmed by 4 bases and J by 5 bases, 9 bases remained unmatched. The CDR3 DNA reads TGTGCCAGCAGCTCCAGCGGGGGATGGGTGGAGACCCAGTACTTC. This sequence encodes CASSSSGGWVETQYF.

This clone came up a few times. This chain uses TRBV7-9 with TRBJ1-2; 9 bases fit TRBD1. The junction had 5 bases not matched to a gene; V was cut back by 5 bases and J by 4 bases. Germline CDR1 SEHNR, CDR2 FQNEAQ (reference sequence). The CDR3 runs to 14 residues. The CDR3 nucleotides read TGTGCCAGCAGCACACAGGGGGCCGTCTATGGCTACACCTTC. Its protein product is CASSTQGAVYGYTF.

The gene calls are TRBV5-1 and TRBJ1-4; possible D gene TRBD1, 5 bases. Trimming removed 0 bases at V and 6 bases at J, with 24 bases between. This CDR3 has 19 residues. Germline values: CDR1 SGHRS, CDR2 YFSETQ. The CDR3 nucleotides are TGCGCCAGCAGCTTGGGGGTGCCAGGGCAATTTCGGAACCATGAAAAACTGTTTTTT. This codes for CASSLGVPGQFRNHEKLFF.

V is TRBV19 and J is TRBJ1-2, with D uncertain. CDR1 is LNHDA and CDR2 is SQIVND in the germline V gene (reference sequence). The CDR3 consists of 11 residues. Trimming stripped 3 bases from V and 5 bases from J, with 4 bases between. The CDR3 DNA sequence: TGTGCCAGTAGTATCCCATATGGCTACACCTTC. Amino acid sequence: CASSIPYGYTF. Full variable domain (remainder filled in from reference TRBV19 and TRBJ1-2): DGGITQSPKYLFRKEGQNVTLSCEQNLNHDAMYWYRQDPGQGLRLIYYSQIVNDFQKGDIAEGYSVSREKKESFPLTVTSAQKNPTAFYLCASSIPYGYTFGSGTRLTVV.

This chain links TRBV7-2 with TRBJ2-7; TRBD2 matches 8 bases. Unmatched junction bases numbered 8, after V lost 5 bases and J lost 2 bases. The CDR3 is 15 amino acids. From germline, CDR1 is SGHTA and CDR2 FQGNSA. This CDR3 is CASSTRTSPAYEQYF. Here the CDR3 DNA reads TGTGCCAGCAGCACTAGGACTAGCCCCGCCTACGAGCAGTACTTC.

The chain uses TRBV4-1 and TRBJ2-3; D unresolved. Germline V CDR1 and CDR2: MGHRA, YSYEKL. The V and J ends lost 2 bases and 1 base respectively, with 10 bases between them. CDR3 length: 15 amino acids. The CDR3 spells CASSQFWWRTDTQYF. CDR3 coding DNA: TGCGCCAGCAGCCAATTCTGGTGGCGCACAGATACGCAGTATTTT.

The chain is built from TRBV6-5 and TRBJ2-7; tentatively, D is TRBD2 (6 bases). V lost 1 base and J lost 2, with 9 bases in between. From germline, CDR1 is MNHEY and CDR2 SVGAGI. This CDR3 spans 14 amino acids. CDR3 DNA: TGTGCCAGCAGTTACTGGCGGGGACCCTACGAGCAGTACTTC. Amino acid sequence: CASSYWRGPYEQYF.

The V and J genes are TRBV2 and TRBJ1-4; the D gene is possibly TRBD1 (5 bases). The V and J ends lost 3 bases and 7 bases respectively, with 18 bases between them. The germline V gene encodes CDR1 SNHLY and CDR2 FYNNEI. The CDR3 length is 16 residues. The CDR3 nucleotides read TGTGCCAGCAGTGATGTCGGTGCAGGGCTGGGTGAAAAACTGTTTTTT. It yields the protein CASSDVGAGLGEKLFF.

The chain employs TRBV10-2 and TRBJ2-7; 9 bases agree with TRBD1. The trim removed 7 bases at V and 5 bases at J, leaving 9 bases unmatched. CDR1 WSHSY and CDR2 SAAADI come from the germline V gene. This CDR3 region has 14 residues. CDR3 in DNA: TGCGCCAGCACCGCGGGGACAGGGACTCACGAGCAGTACTTC. Amino acids: CASTAGTGTHEQYF.

V gene TRBV7-9 combines with J gene TRBJ2-2; the D is unclear. Trimming removed 0 bases at V and 3 bases at J, with 14 bases between. Looked up from germline, CDR1 is SEHNR and CDR2 is FQNEAQ (reference sequence). The CDR3 totals 17 residues. CDR3 protein: CASSLAVRGTDTGELFF. The DNA of the CDR3 is TGTGCCAGCAGCTTAGCGGTGAGAGGTACCGACACCGGGGAGCTGTTTTTT. The entire variable domain, with the rest obtained from reference TRBV7-9 and TRBJ2-2, is as follows: DTGVSQNPRHKITKRGQNVTFRCDPISEHNRLYWYRQTLGQGPEFLTYFQNEAQLEKSRLLSDRFSAERPKGSFSTLEIQRTEQGDSAMYLCASSLAVRGTDTGELFFGEGSRLTVL.

The chain employs TRBV2 and TRBJ2-1, with D tentatively TRBD1 (6 bases). The V gene's germline CDR1 is SNHLY and CDR2 FYNNEI. The CDR3 has 14 amino acids. Trimming took 7 bases from V and 1 from J, leaving 11 bases between them. CDR3 residues: CASTLDRSYNEQFF. In DNA, the CDR3 is TGTGCCAGCACCCTGGACAGATCCTACAATGAGCAGTTCTTC.

This clone showed up just a few times. The chain recombines TRBV15 with TRBJ1-6; D might be TRBD1 (6 bases). The germline gives CDR1 LNHNV, CDR2 YYDKDF (reference sequence). The V end was cut by 11 bases, the J end by 8 bases, with 28 bases between. This CDR3 is built from 17 residues. In nucleotides, the CDR3 is TGTGCCGCCAATTTTCGGGACACCGGAGTCCCTGATTCACCCCTCCACTTT. Translated, it gives CAANFRDTGVPDSPLHF. The entire variable domain, with the rest obtained from reference TRBV15 and TRBJ1-6, is as follows: DAMVIQNPRYQVTQFGKPVTLSCSQTLNHNVMYWYQQKSSQAPKLLFHYYDKDFNNEADTPDNFQSRRPNTSFCFLDIRSPGLGDTAMYLCAANFRDTGVPDSPLHFGNGTRLTVT.

Points on this clone: One end of the junction is discordant with germline, which a read error may explain. The V call is TRBV7-7, the J call TRBJ1-1; possibly TRBD1 for D (5 bases). Germline values: CDR1 SSHAT, CDR2 FNYEAQ (reference sequence). The CDR3 spans 13 residues. The CDR3 DNA reads TGTGCTAGCAGCTTAGGGGCGGGAACTGAAGCTTTCTTT. Its translation is CASSLGAGTEAFF.

There are a few counts of this clone. The chain couples TRBV29-1 to TRBJ2-1; 10 nucleotides align to TRBD2. The J segment lost 7 bases and the V segment lost 3 bases, leaving 9 bases of the junction unmatched. Germline V gene sequence: CDR1 SQVTM, CDR2 ANQGSEA. The CDR3 covers 15 residues. The CDR3 DNA follows: TGCAGCGTTGACGGGCTAGCGGGAGAAACAAATGAGCAGTTCTTC. It encodes CSVDGLAGETNEQFF.